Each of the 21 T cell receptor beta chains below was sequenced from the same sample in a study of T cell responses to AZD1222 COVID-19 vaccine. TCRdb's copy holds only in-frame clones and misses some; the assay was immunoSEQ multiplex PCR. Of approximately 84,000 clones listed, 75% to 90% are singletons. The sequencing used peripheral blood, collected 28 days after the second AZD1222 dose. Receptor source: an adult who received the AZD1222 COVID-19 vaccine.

The chain's CDR3 is CASSLKLGNTIYF. The CDR3 nucleotides are TGTGCCAGCAGCTTAAAATTGGGGAACACCATATATTTT. The chain carries TRBV7-2 and TRBJ1-3; no clear D gene. The germline gives CDR1 SGHTA, CDR2 FQGNSA. V gave up 2 bases and J gave up 7 bases, with 9 bases separating them. This CDR3 contains 13 residues.

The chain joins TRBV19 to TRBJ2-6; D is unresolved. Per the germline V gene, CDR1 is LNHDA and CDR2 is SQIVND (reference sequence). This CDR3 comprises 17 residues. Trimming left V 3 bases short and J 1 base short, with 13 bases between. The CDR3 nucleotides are TGTGCCAGTAGTATTGCAGCAGTACTATCTGGGGCCAACGTCCTGACTTTC. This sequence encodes CASSIAAVLSGANVLTF.

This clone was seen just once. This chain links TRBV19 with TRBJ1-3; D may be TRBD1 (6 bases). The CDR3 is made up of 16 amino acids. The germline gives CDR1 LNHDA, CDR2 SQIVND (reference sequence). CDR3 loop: CAVGATGSESGNTIYF. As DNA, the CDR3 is TGTGCGGTGGGTGCTACAGGGTCTGAGTCTGGAAACACCATATATTTT.

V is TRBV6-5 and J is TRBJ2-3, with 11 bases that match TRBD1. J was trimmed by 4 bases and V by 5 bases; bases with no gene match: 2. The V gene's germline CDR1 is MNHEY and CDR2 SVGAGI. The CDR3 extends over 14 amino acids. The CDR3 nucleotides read TGTGCCAGCAGTCCGGACAGGGGGCCAGATACGCAGTATTTT. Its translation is CASSPDRGPDTQYF.

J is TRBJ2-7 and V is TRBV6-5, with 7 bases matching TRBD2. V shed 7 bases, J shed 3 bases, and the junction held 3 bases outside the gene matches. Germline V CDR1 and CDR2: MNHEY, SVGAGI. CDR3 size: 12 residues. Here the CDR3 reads CASKGGNYEQYF. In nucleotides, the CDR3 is TGTGCCAGCAAGGGAGGGAACTACGAGCAGTACTTC.

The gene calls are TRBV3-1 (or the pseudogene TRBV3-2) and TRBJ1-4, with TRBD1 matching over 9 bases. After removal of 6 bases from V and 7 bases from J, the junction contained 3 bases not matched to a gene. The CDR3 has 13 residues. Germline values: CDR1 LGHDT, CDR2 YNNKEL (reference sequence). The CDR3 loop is CASRQGAGEKLFF. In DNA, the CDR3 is TGTGCCAGCAGACAGGGGGCCGGTGAAAAACTGTTTTTT.

This CDR3 is CASSFVPRSYGYTF. The CDR3 DNA sequence: TGTGCCAGCAGTTTCGTGCCCCGGAGCTATGGCTACACCTTC. This chain connects TRBV28 to TRBJ1-2; no firm D call. Germline-derived CDR1 and CDR2 are MDHEN and SYDVKM. The CDR3 has 14 amino acids. V lost 3 bases and J lost 4, with 12 bases in between.

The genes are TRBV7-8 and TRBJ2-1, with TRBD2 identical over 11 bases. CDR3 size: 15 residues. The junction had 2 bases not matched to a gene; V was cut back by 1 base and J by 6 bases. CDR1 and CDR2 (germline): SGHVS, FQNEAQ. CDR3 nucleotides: TGTGCCAGCAGCTTAGTAGCGGGAGGGCCCAATGAGCAGTTCTTC. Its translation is CASSLVAGGPNEQFF.

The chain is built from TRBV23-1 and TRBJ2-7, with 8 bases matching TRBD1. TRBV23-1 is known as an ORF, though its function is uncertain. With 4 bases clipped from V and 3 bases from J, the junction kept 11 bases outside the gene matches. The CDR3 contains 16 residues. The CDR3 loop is CASSRANRQGSYEQYF. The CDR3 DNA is TGCGCCAGCAGTCGAGCTAACCGACAGGGGAGCTACGAGCAGTACTTC.

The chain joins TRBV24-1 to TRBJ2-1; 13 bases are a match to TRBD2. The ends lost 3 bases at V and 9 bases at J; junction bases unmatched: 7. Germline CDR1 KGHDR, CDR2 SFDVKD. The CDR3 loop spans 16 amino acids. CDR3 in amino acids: CATSDTTSGGASEQFF. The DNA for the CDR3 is TGTGCCACCAGTGATACAACTAGCGGGGGGGCCAGTGAGCAGTTCTTC.

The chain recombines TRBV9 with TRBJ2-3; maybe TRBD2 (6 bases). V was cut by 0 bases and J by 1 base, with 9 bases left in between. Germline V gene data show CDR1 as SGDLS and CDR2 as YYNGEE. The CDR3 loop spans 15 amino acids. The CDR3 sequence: CASSVGPSGTDTQYF. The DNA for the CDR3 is TGTGCCAGCAGCGTAGGGCCTAGCGGCACAGATACGCAGTATTTT.

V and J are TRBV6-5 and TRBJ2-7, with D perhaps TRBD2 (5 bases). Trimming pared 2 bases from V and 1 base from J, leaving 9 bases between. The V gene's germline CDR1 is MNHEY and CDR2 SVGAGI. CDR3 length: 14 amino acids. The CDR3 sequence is CASSYRGFSYEQYF. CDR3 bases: TGTGCCAGCAGTTACCGCGGGTTTTCCTACGAGCAGTACTTC.

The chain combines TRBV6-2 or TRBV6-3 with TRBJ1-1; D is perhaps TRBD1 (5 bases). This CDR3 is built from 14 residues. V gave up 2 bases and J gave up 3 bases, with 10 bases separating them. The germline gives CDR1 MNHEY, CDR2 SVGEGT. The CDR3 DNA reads TGTGCCAGCAGTTACGGCCAGGGCTACACTGAAGCTTTCTTT. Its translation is CASSYGQGYTEAFF.

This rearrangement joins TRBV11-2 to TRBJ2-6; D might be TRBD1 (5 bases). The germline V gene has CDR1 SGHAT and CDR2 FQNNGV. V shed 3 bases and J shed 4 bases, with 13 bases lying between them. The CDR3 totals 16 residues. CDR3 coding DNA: TGTGCCAGCAGCTTTGGCGCAGGGATCGGGGCCAACGTCCTGACTTTC. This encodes CASSFGAGIGANVLTF.

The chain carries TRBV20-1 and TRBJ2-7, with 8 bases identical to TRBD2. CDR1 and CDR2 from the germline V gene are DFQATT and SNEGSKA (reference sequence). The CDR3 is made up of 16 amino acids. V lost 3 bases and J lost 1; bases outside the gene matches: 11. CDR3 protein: CSASRSGTRDSYEQYF. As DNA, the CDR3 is TGCAGTGCTAGTCGATCCGGGACTAGGGATTCCTACGAGCAGTACTTC.

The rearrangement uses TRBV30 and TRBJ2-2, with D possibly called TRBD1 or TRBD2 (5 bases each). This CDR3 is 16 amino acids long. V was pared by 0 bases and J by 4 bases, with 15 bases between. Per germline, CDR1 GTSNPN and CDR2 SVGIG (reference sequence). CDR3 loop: CAWSVLGAAGTGELFF. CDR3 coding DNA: TGTGCCTGGAGTGTACTAGGGGCAGCAGGCACCGGGGAGCTGTTTTTT. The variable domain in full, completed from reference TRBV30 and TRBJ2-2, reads SQTIHQWPATLVQPVGSPLSLECTVEGTSNPNLYWYRQAAGRGLQLLFYSVGIGQISSEVPQNLSASRPQDRQFILSSKKLLLSDSGFYLCAWSVLGAAGTGELFFGEGSRLTVL.

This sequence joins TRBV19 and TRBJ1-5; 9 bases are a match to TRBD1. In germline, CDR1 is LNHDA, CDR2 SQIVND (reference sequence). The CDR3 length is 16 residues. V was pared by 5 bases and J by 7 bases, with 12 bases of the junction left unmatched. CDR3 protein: CASSLWDREWEQPQHF. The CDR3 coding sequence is TGTGCCAGTAGTCTTTGGGACAGGGAATGGGAACAGCCCCAGCATTTT.

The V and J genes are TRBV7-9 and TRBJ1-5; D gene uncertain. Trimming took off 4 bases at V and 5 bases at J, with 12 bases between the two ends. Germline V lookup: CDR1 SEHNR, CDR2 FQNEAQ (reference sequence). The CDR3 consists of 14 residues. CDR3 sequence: CASSSGQVYQPQHF. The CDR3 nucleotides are TGTGCCAGCAGCTCGGGCCAGGTCTATCAGCCCCAGCATTTT.

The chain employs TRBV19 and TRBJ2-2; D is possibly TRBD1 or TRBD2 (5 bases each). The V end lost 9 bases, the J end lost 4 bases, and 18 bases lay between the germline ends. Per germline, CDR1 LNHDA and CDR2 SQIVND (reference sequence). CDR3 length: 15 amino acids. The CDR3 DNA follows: TGTGCCAGCCAGGTCGGGGCGATACTCACCGGGGAGCTGTTTTTT. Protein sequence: CASQVGAILTGELFF.

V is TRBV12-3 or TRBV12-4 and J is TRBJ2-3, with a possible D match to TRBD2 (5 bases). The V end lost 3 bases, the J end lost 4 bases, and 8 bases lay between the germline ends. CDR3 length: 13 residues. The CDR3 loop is CASSFLASDTQYF. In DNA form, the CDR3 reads TGTGCCAGCAGTTTTCTAGCTTCAGATACGCAGTATTTT.

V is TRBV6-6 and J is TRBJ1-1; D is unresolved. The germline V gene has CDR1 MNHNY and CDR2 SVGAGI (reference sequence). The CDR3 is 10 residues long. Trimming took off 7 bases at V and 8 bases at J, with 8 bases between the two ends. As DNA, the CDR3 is TGTGCCAGCAAAAGACTGGAAGCTTTCTTT. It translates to CASKRLEAFF.